The present T cell receptor beta chain was sequenced within a study of blood T cell repertoires in COVID-19. About the study: Sites in the United States, Italy and Spain provided acute and convalescent COVID-19 samples. From T cells, B-cell-depleted T cells, or PBMCs came the material, which was cDNA or gDNA.

Source study methods: By means of reference gene primer amplification, nucleated cell counts were estimated. The protocol was immunoSEQ multiplex PCR, while the TCRdb copy is restricted to in-frame clones and leaves out a portion. The DNA gave D and trimming, while V, J and clone size come from that table. The sample includes around 100,000 clones, 80% of them seen just once. This clone showed up just a few times. Germline values: CDR1 SGHRS, CDR2 YFSETQ. The CDR3 spans 14 residues. V lost 3 bases to trimming and J lost 10 bases, with 14 bases between them. The source is an older woman with acute or convalescent COVID-19. Sequences were obtained from peripheral blood. The chain joins TRBV5-1 to TRBJ1-6; D is perhaps TRBD1 (6 bases). In DNA form, the CDR3 reads TGCGCCAGCAGCTACGGACAGAGCCACTCACCCCTCCACTTT. Residues: CASSYGQSHSPLHF.